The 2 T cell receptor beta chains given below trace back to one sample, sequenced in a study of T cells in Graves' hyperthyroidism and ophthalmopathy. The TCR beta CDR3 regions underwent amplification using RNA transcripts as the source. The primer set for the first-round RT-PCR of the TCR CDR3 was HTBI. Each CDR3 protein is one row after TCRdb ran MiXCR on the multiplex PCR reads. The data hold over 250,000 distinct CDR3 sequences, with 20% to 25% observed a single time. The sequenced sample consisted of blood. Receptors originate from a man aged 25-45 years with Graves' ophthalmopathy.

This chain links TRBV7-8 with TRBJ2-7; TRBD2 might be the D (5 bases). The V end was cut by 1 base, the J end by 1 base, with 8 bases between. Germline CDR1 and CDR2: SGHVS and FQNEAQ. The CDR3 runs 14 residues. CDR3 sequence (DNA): TGTGCCAGCAGCTTAGTGGAGGCATCCTACGAGCAGTACTTC. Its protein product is CASSLVEASYEQYF. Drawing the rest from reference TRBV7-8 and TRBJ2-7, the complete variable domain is GAGVSQSPRYKVAKRGQDVALRCDPISGHVSLFWYQQALGQGPEFLTYFQNEAQLDKSGLPSDRFFAERPEGSVSTLKIQRTQQEDSAVYLCASSLVEASYEQYFGPGTRLTVT.

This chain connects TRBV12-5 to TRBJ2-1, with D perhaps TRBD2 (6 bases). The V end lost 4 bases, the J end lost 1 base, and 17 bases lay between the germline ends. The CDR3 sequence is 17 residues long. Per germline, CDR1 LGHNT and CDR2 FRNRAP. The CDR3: CASGSILATVSYNEQFF. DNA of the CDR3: TGTGCTAGTGGTTCGATTCTAGCGACGGTATCCTACAATGAGCAGTTCTTC.